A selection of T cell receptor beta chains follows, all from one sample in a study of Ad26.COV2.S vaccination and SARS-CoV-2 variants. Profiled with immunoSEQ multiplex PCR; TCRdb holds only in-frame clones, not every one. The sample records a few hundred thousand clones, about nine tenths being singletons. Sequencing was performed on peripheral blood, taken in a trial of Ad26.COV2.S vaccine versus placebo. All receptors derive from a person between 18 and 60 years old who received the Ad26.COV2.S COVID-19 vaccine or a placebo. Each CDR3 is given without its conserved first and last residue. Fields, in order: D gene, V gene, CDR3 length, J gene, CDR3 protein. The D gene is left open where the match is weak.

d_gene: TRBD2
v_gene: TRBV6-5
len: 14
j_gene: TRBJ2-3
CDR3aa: ASSYQSGGATDTQY

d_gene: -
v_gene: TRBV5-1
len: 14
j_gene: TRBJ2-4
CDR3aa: ASSLHRDGAKNIQY

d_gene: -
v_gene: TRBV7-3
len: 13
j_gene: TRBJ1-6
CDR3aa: ASSLVPSSNSPLH

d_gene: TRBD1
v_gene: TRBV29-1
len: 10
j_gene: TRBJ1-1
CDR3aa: SVDRETGEAF

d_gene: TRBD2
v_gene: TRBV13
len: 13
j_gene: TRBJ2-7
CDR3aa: ASSAVSGGAYEQY

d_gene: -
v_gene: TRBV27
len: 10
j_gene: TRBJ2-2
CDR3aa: ASSLWGGELF

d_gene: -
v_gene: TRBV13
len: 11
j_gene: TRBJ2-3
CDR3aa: ASSLLRTDTQY

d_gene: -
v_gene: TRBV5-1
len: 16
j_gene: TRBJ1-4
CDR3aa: ASSLTGPGLAANEKLF

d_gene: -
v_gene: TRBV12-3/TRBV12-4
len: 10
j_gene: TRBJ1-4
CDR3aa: ASSPGREKLF

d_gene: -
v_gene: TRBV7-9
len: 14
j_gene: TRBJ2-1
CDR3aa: ASSPSENKRYNEQF

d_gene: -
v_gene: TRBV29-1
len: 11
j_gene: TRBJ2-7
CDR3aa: SAKTDNLYEQY

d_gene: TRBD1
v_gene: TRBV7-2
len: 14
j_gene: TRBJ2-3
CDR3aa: ASSYLRQGGTDTQY

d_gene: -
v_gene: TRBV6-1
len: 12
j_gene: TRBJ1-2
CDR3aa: ASSDKGIWYGYT

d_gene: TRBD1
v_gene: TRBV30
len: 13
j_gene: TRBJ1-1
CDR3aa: AWSVRAGGRLGAF

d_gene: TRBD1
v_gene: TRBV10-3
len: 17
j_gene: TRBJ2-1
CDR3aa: AIRSMGQGAVAFYNEQF

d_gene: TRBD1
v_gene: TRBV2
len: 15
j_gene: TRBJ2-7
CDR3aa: ASSVLEAGTGSYEQY

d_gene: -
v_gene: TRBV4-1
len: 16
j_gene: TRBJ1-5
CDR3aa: ASSQPGRMTRGNQPQH

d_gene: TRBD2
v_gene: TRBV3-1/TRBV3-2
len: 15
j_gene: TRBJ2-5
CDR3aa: ASSQGLAGGYQETQY

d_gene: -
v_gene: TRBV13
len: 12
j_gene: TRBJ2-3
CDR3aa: ASSPDLTIDTQY

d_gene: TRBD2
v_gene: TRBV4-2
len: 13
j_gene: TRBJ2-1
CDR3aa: ASSPGLAGNNEQF

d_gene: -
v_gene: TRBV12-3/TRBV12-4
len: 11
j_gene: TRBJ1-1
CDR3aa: ASSLVGTSEAF

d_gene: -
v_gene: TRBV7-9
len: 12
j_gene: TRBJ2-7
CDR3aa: ASSLERTIYEQY